This T cell receptor beta chain is from a study of pediatric ulcerative colitis. Germline-derived CDR1 and CDR2 are SGHDT and YYEEEE. V dropped 0 bases and J dropped 5 bases, with 5 bases sitting between them. The CDR3 contains 12 residues. Each sample received Survey-level depth of up to 500,000 reads. The table came from immunoSEQ multiplex PCR; TCRdb's copy has only in-frame clones and leaves some out. The data hold around 61,000 clones, with roughly nine tenths observed a single time. The diagnostic colonoscopy in ulcerative colitis patients preceded any immunosuppressive treatment. The receptor comes from a boy between 10 and 17 years old with severe ulcerative colitis. Sequencing used blood. The rearrangement joins TRBV5-6 to TRBJ2-5; no reliable D call. The DNA of the CDR3 is TGTGCCAGCAGCTTGGTACAGGAGACCCAGTACTTC. Translation gives CASSLVQETQYF.